The rows below give T cell receptor beta chains drawn from one sample of a study of blood T cells in healthy people across ages. MiXCR, applied by TCRdb to the 5' RACE reads, yields one record per CDR3 protein. This sample has 1,100,000 or so distinct CDR3 sequences, with around 45% found just once. Material for sequencing was blood. The receptors here all came from a woman aged 60 to 75 in good health. Both conserved end residues are part of each CDR3. The D gene is left open where the match is weak. Clone size is stated in some rows and not others, as once, few, many or a class when expanded.

>.|12|.|TRBV6-6|TRBJ1-6
TGTGCCAGCAGTCTTCCCGAGTCACCCCTCCACTTT
CASSLPESPLHF
>.|13|.|TRBV20-1|TRBJ2-1
TGCAGTGCTAGGGGGCCCATCATGAATGAGCAGTTCTTC
CSARGPIMNEQFF
>.|15|.|TRBV6-2/TRBV6-3|TRBJ1-2
TGTGCCAGCAGTTGGAACTGGGCAGGATCCTATGGCTACACCTTC
CASSWNWAGSYGYTF
>once|15|.|TRBV6-6|TRBJ2-7
TGTGCCAGCTACCGGACGACTGCCCGCCCCTACGAGCAGTACTTC
CASYRTTARPYEQYF
>.|13|TRBD2|TRBV12-3/TRBV12-4|TRBJ2-2
TGTGCCAGCAGTTGGCGGGAGGGATGGGAGCTGTTTTTT
CASSWREGWELFF
>once|15|TRBD1|TRBV20-1|TRBJ2-2
TGCAGTGCTAGAGATGATCGACAGGGGGCCGGGGAGCTGTTTTTT
CSARDDRQGAGELFF
>.|13|.|TRBV29-1|TRBJ1-2
TGCAGCGTTGAGGATCTCTCTATGACTGGCTACACCTTC
CSVEDLSMTGYTF
>few|16|.|TRBV11-2|TRBJ1-1
TGTGCCAGCAGCTTAGGTGCCCGGGTTATGAACACTGAAGCTTTCTTT
CASSLGARVMNTEAFF
>.|14|TRBD1|TRBV6-1|TRBJ2-4
TGTGCCGCAGGGGGTAAGGGAGCCAAAAACATTCAGTACTTC
CAAGGKGAKNIQYF
>.|16|.|TRBV3-1|TRBJ2-6
TGTGCCAGCAGACAGGACGTTTCCTCTGGGGCCAACGTCCTGACTTTC
CASRQDVSSGANVLTF
>few|13|TRBD2|TRBV9|TRBJ2-7
TGTGCCAGCAGCGTAGCGGCGGGAGGGCCGGAGTACTTC
CASSVAAGGPEYF
>.|16|TRBD1|TRBV7-3|TRBJ2-2
TGTGCCAGCAGCACCCGGACAGGGGGCGGCACCGGGGAGCTGTTTTTT
CASSTRTGGGTGELFF
>few|16|TRBD2|TRBV20-1|TRBJ2-1
TGCAGTGCTAGAAAGACTAGCGAAAGCTCCTACAATGAGCAGTTCTTC
CSARKTSESSYNEQFF
>many|16|.|TRBV5-4|TRBJ1-2
TGTGCCAGCAGCTCCACACGACAATCTCCTAACTATGGCTACACCTTC
CASSSTRQSPNYGYTF
>.|15|.|TRBV6-5|TRBJ2-1
TGTGCCAGCAGCCCACGGCCCAGGGGAGTCAATGAGCAGTTCTTC
CASSPRPRGVNEQFF
>.|19|TRBD2|TRBV6-5|TRBJ2-3
TGTGCCAGCAGTTACCCTCTTTCGACTAGCGGCAAACAGGCGGATACGCAGTATTTT
CASSYPLSTSGKQADTQYF
>.|20|.|TRBV13|TRBJ2-1
TGTGCCAGCAGCTTGGGGTTGCAGCGCGAGTGGCCTAGCTCCTACAATGAGCAGTTCTTC
CASSLGLQREWPSSYNEQFF
>.|14|.|TRBV3-1|TRBJ2-2
TGTGCCAGCAGCCATCGGGAGTTCAGCGGGGAGCTGTTTTTT
CASSHREFSGELFF
>.|15|TRBD2|TRBV9|TRBJ2-7
TGTGCCAGCAGCGTTGGCGGGAGGGTCTCCTACGAGCAGTACTTC
CASSVGGRVSYEQYF
>.|17|.|TRBV12-3/TRBV12-4|TRBJ2-5
TGTGCCAGCAGCGACATGGTGGGATTATCCCAACAAGAGACCCAGTACTTC
CASSDMVGLSQQETQYF
>.|13|.|TRBV20-1|TRBJ2-7
TGCAGTGCTGGGGACCGCCGCTCCTACGAGCAGTACTTC
CSAGDRRSYEQYF
>.|15|.|TRBV7-3|TRBJ2-1
TGTGCCAGCAGCTTAACAGAGGCAGGGCAGGGTGAGCAGTTCTTC
CASSLTEAGQGEQFF
>.|13|TRBD2|TRBV20-1|TRBJ2-5
TGCAGTGCGGTTCGGGAGGGGCGAGAGACCCAGTACTTC
CSAVREGRETQYF
>few|19|TRBD2|TRBV13|TRBJ2-5
TGTGCCAGCAGCTTTAAATCTGGTCTAGCGGGAGAGGAGCGGAAGACCCAGTACTTC
CASSFKSGLAGEERKTQYF
>.|16|.|TRBV21-1|TRBJ2-1
TGTGCCAGACCCGAAGCCGGGACTAGCGGGAGTTATGAGCAGTTCTTC
CARPEAGTSGSYEQFF
>few|12|.|TRBV30|TRBJ2-7
TGTGCCTGGAGTGTAGGGGGTTACGAGCAGTACTTC
CAWSVGGYEQYF
>.|14|TRBD2|TRBV28|TRBJ2-1
TGTGCCAGCAGAGCGGGAGGGCGAAACAATGAGCAGTTCTTC
CASRAGGRNNEQFF
>few|14|.|TRBV9|TRBJ2-6
TGTGCCAGCGGTGGGAAGTCTGGGGCCAACGTCCTGACTTTC
CASGGKSGANVLTF
>few|16|.|TRBV9|TRBJ2-3
TGTGCCAGCAGCGTAGGTTCGGACCTCCACACAGATACGCAGTATTTT
CASSVGSDLHTDTQYF
>.|14|.|TRBV28|TRBJ1-2
TGTGCCAGCAGTACCGGACGGGGCTTCTATGGCTACACCTTC
CASSTGRGFYGYTF
>few|13|.|TRBV12-3/TRBV12-4|TRBJ1-6
TGTGCCAGCAGTGCCCTCAATAATTCACCCCTCCACTTT
CASSALNNSPLHF
>few|13|.|TRBV6-5|TRBJ1-5
TGTGCCAGCAGCAGAGGGGTCCGGCAGCCCCAGCATTTT
CASSRGVRQPQHF
>few|14|TRBD1|TRBV27|TRBJ2-7
TGTGCCAGCAGTTTGGACAGGGGGTATGACGAGCAGTACTTC
CASSLDRGYDEQYF
>.|15|.|TRBV12-5|TRBJ2-1
TGTGCTAGTGGTTTGGTACCCGGTAGCTTTAATGAGCAGTTCTTC
CASGLVPGSFNEQFF
>.|14|.|TRBV7-9|TRBJ1-2
TGTGCCAGCAGCTTAGAGGGACCCCGGAATGGCTACACCTTC
CASSLEGPRNGYTF
>.|12|.|TRBV29-1|TRBJ2-2
TGCAGCGTTGACGGGGACACCGGGGAGCTGTTTTTT
CSVDGDTGELFF
>.|16|.|TRBV7-6|TRBJ2-1
TGTGCCAGCAGCTTAAAACGGGGGAGCTCCTACAATGAGCAGTTCTTC
CASSLKRGSSYNEQFF
>.|12|.|TRBV29-1|TRBJ2-5
TGCAGCGGAGGTAGGGTCCAAGAGACCCAGTACTTC
CSGGRVQETQYF